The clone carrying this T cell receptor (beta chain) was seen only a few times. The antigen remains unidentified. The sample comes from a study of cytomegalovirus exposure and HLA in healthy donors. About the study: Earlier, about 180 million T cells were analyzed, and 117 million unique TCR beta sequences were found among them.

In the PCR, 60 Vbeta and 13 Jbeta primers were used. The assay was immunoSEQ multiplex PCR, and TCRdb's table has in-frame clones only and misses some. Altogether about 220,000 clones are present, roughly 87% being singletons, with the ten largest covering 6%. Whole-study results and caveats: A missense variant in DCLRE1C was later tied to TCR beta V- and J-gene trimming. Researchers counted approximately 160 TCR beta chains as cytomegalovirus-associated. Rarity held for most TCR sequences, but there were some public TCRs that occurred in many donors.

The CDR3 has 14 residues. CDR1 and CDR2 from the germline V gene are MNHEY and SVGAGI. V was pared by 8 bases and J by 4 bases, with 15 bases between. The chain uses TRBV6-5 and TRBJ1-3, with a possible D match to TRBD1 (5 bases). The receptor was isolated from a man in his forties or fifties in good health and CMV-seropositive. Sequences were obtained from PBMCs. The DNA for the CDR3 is TGTGCCAGCGGGGAGGTTGGGGCAGGAAACACCATATATTTT. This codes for CASGEVGAGNTIYF.